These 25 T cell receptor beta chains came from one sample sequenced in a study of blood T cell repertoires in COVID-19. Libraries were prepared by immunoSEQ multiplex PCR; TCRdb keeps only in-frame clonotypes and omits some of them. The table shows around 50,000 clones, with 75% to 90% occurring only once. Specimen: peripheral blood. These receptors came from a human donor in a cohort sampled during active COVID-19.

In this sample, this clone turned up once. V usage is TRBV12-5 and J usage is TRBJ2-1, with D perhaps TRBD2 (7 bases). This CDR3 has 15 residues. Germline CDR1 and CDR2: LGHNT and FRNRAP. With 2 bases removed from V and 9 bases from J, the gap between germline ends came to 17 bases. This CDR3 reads CASGLPSKGGGEQFF. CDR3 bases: TGTGCTAGTGGTTTGCCTTCCAAGGGAGGGGGTGAGCAGTTCTTC.

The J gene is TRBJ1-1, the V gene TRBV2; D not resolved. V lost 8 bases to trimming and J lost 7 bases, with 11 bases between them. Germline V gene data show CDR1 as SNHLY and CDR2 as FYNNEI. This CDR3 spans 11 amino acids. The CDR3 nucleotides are TGTGCCAGCGTTGTTAGTGGTGAAGCTTTCTTT. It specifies CASVVSGEAFF.

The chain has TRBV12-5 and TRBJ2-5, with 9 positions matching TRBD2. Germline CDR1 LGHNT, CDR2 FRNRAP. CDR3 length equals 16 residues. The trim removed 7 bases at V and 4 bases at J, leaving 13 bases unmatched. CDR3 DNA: TGTGCTAGTGCGGTGGGGGTAGCGGGGGCCACAGAGACCCAGTACTTC. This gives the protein CASAVGVAGATETQYF.

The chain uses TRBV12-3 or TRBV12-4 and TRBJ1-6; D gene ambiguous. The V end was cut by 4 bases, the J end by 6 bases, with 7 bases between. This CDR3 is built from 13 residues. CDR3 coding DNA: TGTGCCAGCAGTTGGCAGTCTAATTCACCCCTCCACTTT. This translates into CASSWQSNSPLHF.

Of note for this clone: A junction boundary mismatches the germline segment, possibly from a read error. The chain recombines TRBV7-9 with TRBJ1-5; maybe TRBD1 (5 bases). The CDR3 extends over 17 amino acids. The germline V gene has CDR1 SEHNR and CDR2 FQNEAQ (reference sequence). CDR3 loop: CASSLGTVRDSNQPQHF. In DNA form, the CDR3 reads TGTGCCAGCAGTTTAGGGACGGTTCGGGATAGCAATCAGCCCCAGCATTTT.

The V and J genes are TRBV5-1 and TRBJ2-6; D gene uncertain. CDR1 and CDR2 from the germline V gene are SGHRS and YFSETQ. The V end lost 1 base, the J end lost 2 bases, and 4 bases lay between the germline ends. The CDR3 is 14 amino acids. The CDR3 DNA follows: TGCGCCAGCAGCTTGCGGGCTGGGGCCAACGTCCTGACTTTC. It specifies CASSLRAGANVLTF.

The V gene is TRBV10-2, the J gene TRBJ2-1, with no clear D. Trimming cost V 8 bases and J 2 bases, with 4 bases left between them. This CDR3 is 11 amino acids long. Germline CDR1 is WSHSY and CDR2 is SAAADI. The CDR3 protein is CASAAYNEQFF. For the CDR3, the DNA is TGCGCCAGCGCGGCCTACAATGAGCAGTTCTTC.

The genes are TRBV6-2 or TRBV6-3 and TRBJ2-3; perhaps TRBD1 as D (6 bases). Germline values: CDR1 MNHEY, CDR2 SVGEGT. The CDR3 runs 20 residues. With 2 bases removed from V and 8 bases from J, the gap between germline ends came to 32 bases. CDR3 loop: CASSYPNPALRDTSAGTQYF. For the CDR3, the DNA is TGTGCCAGCAGTTACCCCAACCCCGCTCTACGGGACACCTCGGCGGGTACGCAGTATTTT.

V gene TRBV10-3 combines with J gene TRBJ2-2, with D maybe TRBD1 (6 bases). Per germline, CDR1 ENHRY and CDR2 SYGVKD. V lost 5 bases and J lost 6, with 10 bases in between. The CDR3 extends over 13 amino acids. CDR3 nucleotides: TGTGCCATCAGTACAGGGTTACCCGGGGAGCTGTTTTTT. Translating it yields CAISTGLPGELFF.

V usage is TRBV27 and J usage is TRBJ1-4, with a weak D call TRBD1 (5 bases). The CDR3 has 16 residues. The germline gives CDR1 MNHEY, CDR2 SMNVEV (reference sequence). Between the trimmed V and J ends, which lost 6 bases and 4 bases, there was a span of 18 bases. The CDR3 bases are TGTGCCAGCAGCCCAAGGCCAGGGATGGATAATGAAAAACTGTTTTTT. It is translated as CASSPRPGMDNEKLFF.

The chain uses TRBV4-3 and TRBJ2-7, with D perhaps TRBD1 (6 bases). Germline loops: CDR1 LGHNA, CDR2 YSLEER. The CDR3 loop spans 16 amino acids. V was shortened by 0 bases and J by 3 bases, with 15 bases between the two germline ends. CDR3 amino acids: CASSQDFMDRIYEQYF. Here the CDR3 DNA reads TGCGCCAGCAGCCAAGATTTTATGGACAGAATCTACGAGCAGTACTTC.

CDR3 protein: CASISDRQQFF. Written as DNA, the CDR3 is TGTGCCAGCATTTCGGACAGGCAGCAGTTCTTC. The V and J genes are TRBV12-3 or TRBV12-4 and TRBJ2-1; TRBD1 matches at 7 bases. This CDR3 has 11 residues. The trim removed 7 bases at V and 11 bases at J, leaving 5 bases unmatched.

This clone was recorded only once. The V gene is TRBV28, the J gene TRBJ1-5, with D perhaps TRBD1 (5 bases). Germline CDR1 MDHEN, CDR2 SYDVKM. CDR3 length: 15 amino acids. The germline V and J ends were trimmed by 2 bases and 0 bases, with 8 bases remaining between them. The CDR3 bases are TGTGCCAGCAGTTTAGGAGGGGCTAGCAATCAGCCCCAGCATTTT. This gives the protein CASSLGGASNQPQHF.

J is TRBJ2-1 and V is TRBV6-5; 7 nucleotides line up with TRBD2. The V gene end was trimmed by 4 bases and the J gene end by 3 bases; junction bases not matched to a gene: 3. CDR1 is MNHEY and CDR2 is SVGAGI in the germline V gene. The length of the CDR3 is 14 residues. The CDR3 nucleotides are TGTGCCAGCAGTTCCCCGGGGGGCTACAATGAGCAGTTCTTC. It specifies CASSSPGGYNEQFF.

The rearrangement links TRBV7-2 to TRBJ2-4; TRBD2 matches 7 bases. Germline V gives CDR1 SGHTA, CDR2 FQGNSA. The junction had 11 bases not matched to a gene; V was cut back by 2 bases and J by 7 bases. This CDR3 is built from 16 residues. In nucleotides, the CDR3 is TGTGCCAGCAGCTTAAGTCAAGGGGCCGGGGGGAACATTCAGTACTTC. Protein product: CASSLSQGAGGNIQYF. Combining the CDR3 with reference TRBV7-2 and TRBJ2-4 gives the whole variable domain GAGVSQSPSNKVTEKGKDVELRCDPISGHTALYWYRQSLGQGLEFLIYFQGNSAPDKSGLPSDRFSAERTGGSVSTLTIQRTQQEDSAVYLCASSLSQGAGGNIQYFGAGTRLSVL.

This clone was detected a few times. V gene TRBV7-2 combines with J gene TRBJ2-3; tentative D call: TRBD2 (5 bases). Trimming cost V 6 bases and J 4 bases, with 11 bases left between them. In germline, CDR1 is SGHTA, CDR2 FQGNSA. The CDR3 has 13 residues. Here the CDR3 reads CASSSSRADTQYF. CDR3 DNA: TGTGCCAGCAGTTCTAGCCGGGCAGATACGCAGTATTTT.

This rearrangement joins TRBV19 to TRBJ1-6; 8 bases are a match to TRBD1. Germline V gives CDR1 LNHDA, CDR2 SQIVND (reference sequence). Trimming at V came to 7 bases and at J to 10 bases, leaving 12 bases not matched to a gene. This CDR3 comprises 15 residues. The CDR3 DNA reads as TGTGCCAGTACCTCGACAGGGGCTAAGGGATCACCCCTCCACTTT. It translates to CASTSTGAKGSPLHF.

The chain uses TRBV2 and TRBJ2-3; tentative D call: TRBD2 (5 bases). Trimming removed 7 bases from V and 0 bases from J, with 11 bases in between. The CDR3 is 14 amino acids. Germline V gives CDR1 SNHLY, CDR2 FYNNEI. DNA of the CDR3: TGTGCCAGCACCGAGGGTCTTAGCACAGATACGCAGTATTTT. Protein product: CASTEGLSTDTQYF.

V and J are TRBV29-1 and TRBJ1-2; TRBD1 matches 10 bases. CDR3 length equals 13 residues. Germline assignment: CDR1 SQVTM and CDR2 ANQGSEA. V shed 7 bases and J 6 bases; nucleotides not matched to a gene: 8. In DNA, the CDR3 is TGCAGCGGTTCCTCCGGACAGGGGGATGGCTACACCTTC. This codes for CSGSSGQGDGYTF.

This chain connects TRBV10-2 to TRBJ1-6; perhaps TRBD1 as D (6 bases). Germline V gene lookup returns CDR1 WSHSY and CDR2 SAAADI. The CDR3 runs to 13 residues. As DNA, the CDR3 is TGCGGGACTTTGGACAGATCTACTTCACCCCTCCACTTT. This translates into CGTLDRSTSPLHF.

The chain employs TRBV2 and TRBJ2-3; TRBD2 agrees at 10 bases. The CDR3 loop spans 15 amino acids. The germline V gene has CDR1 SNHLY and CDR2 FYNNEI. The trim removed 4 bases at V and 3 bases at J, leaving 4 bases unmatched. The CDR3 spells CASSVAGGITDTQYF. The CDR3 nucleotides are TGTGCCAGCAGTGTAGCGGGGGGAATAACAGATACGCAGTATTTT.

CDR3 in DNA: TGTGCCAGCAGTCGACCGGGACAGGGGCCAGATACGCAGTATTTT. Protein sequence: CASSRPGQGPDTQYF. The chain carries TRBV6-2 or TRBV6-3 and TRBJ2-3; 10 bases align to TRBD1. The CDR3 length is 15 residues. Trimming cost V 5 bases and J 4 bases; bases outside gene matches: 6. The germline CDR1 and CDR2 sequences are MNHEY and SVGEGT.

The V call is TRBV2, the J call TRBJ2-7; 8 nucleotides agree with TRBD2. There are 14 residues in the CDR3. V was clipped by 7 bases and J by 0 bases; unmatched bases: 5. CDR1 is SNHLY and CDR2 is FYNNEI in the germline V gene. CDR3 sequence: CASTNSGVSYEQYF. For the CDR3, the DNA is TGTGCCAGCACTAATAGCGGGGTCTCCTACGAGCAGTACTTC.

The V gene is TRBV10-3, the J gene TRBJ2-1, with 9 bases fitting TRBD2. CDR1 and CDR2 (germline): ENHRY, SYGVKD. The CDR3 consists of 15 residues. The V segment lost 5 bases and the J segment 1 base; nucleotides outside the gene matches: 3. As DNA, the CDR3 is TGTGCCATCAGTCCGGGACTAGCTTCCTACAATGAGCAGTTCTTC. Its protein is CAISPGLASYNEQFF.

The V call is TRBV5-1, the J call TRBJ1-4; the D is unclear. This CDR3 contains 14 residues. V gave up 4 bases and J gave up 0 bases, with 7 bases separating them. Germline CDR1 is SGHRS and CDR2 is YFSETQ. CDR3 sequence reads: CASSVDSTNEKLFF. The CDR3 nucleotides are TGCGCCAGCAGCGTGGACTCAACTAATGAAAAACTGTTTTTT.